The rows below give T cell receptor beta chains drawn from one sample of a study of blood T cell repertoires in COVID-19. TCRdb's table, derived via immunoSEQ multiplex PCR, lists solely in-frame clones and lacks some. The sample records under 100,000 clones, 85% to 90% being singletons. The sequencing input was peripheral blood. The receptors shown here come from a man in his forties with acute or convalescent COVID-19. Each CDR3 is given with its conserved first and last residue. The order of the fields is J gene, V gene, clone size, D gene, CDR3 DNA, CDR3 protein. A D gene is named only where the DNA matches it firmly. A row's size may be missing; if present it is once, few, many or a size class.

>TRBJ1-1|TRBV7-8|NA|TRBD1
TGTGCCAGCAGCTTCGCCGACAGGGGTAGGACTGAAGCTTTCTTT
CASSFADRGRTEAFF
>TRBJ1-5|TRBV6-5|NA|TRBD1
TGTGCCAGCAGTTCCACAGGGGGCAAGGATCAGCCCCAGCATTTT
CASSSTGGKDQPQHF
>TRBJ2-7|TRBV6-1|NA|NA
TGTGCCAGCAGTGAATCAGCGTACTACGAGCAGTACTTC
CASSESAYYEQYF
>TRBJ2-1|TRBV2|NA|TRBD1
TGTGCCAGCAACAGGGGCTACAATGAGCAGTTCTTC
CASNRGYNEQFF
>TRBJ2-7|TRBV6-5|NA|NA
TGTGCCAGCAGACTAAACGGGGGTTCCTACGAGCAGTACTTC
CASRLNGGSYEQYF
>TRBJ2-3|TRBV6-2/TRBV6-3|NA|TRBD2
TGTGCCAGCAGTCGGACTAGCGGGGGAAGCACAGATACGCAGTATTTT
CASSRTSGGSTDTQYF
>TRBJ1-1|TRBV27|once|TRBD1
TGTGCCAGCAGCCTGACAGGGGTTAATGAAGCTTTCTTT
CASSLTGVNEAFF
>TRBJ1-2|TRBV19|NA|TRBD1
TGTGCCAGTAGTACGATTTCCGGGACAGGATCCGGCTACACCTTC
CASSTISGTGSGYTF
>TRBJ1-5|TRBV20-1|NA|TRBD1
TGCAGTGCTAGTACCCAGGGGGTCGGTCAGCCCCAGCATTTT
CSASTQGVGQPQHF
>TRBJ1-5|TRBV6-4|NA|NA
TGTGCCAGCAGTGACGAACACGGGGGTAATCAGCCCCAGCATTTT
CASSDEHGGNQPQHF
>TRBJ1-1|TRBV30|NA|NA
TGTGCCTGGAGTGTACGTGCAGGACCCCAGGGAACTGAAGCTTTCTTT
CAWSVRAGPQGTEAFF
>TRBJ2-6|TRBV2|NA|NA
TGTGCCAGTAAACAGGTATCCGGGGCCAACGTCCTGACTTTC
CASKQVSGANVLTF
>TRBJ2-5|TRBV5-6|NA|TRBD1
TGTGCCAGCAGTGTAGGGACAGGGGCTTCACGTGGCCAAGAGACCCAGTACTTC
CASSVGTGASRGQETQYF
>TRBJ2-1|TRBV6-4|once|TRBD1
TGTGCCAGCAGTGACTCGGGGGGACAGGGAGGCTACAATGAGCAGTTCTTC
CASSDSGGQGGYNEQFF
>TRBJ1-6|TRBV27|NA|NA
TGTGCCAGCAGCCCTTACAGAACTAATTCACCCCTCCACTTT
CASSPYRTNSPLHF